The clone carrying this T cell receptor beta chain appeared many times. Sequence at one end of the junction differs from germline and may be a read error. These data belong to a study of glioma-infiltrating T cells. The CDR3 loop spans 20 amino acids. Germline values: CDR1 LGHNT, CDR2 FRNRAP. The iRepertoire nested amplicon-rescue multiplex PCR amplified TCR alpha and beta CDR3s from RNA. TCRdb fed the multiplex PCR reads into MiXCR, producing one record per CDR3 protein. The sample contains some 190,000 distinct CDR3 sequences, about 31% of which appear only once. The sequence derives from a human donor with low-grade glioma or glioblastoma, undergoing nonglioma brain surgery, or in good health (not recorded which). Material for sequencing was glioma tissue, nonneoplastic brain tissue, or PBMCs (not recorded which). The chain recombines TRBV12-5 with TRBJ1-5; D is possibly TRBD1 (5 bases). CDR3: CASGSHTGTPTFHSSPPGYF. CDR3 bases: TGTGCTAGTGGTTCACATACCGGGACGCCTACTTTCCACTCCTCACCCCCCGGGTATTTT.